This T cell receptor (beta chain) was identified in a study of T cell changes during pregnancy in multiple sclerosis. CDR1 is LNHNV and CDR2 is YYDKDF in the germline V gene (reference sequence). This CDR3 region has 13 residues. V was pared by 3 bases and J by 0 bases, with 5 bases between. Sequenced by immunoSEQ multiplex PCR; TCRdb stores in-frame clones only, minus some. Among approximately 80,000 clones listed, 93% were seen once. Material: peripheral blood, obtained in the second trimester of pregnancy. The chain employs TRBV15 and TRBJ1-1; a possible D gene is TRBD1 (5 bases). The receptor was isolated from a female donor in good health, enrolled as a control in a pregnancy study. This chain's CDR3 is CATSRDMNTEAFF. The CDR3 nucleotides read TGTGCCACCAGCAGGGACATGAACACTGAAGCTTTCTTT.